A selection of T cell receptor beta chains follows, all from one sample in a study of blood T cell repertoires in COVID-19. The method was immunoSEQ multiplex PCR; TCRdb's version includes in-frame clones alone and lacks a portion of them. The profile covers about 170,000 clones, with less than 90% appearing a single time and 7% to 8% taken by the ten largest. The sequencing sample was made of PBMCs or T cells enriched from blood (not recorded which). Receptors were obtained from a woman between 50 and 59 years old who had recovered from COVID-19. CDR3s include the opening cysteine and the closing phenylalanine or tryptophan. Each record gives: clone size, D gene, J gene, V gene, CDR3 protein, CDR3 DNA. The D gene is left open where the match is weak. Clone size appears in some rows only: once, few, many, or a class for an expanded clone.

abundance: -; d_gene: -; j_gene: TRBJ1-5; v_gene: TRBV7-2; CDR3aa: CASSLGGKRQPQHF; CDR3nt: TGTGCCAGCAGCTTAGGAGGGAAGAGGCAGCCCCAGCATTTT
abundance: -; d_gene: TRBD2; j_gene: TRBJ2-7; v_gene: TRBV14; CDR3aa: CASSPGLAGGAEQYF; CDR3nt: TGTGCCAGCAGCCCCGGACTAGCGGGAGGGGCCGAGCAGTACTTC
abundance: few; d_gene: -; j_gene: TRBJ1-5; v_gene: TRBV5-1; CDR3aa: CASSPDTGNQPQHF; CDR3nt: TGCGCCAGCAGCCCGGACACAGGCAATCAGCCCCAGCATTTT
abundance: -; d_gene: TRBD1; j_gene: TRBJ1-2; v_gene: TRBV27; CDR3aa: CASSLRQGKDYGYTF; CDR3nt: TGTGCCAGCAGTTTAAGACAGGGGAAGGACTATGGCTACACCTTC
abundance: -; d_gene: TRBD1; j_gene: TRBJ2-2; v_gene: TRBV6-2/TRBV6-3; CDR3aa: CASSYSGGDTGELFF; CDR3nt: TGTGCCAGCAGTTACTCAGGGGGCGACACCGGGGAGCTGTTTTTT
abundance: -; d_gene: -; j_gene: TRBJ1-3; v_gene: TRBV6-5; CDR3aa: CASTSDRASGNTIYF; CDR3nt: -
abundance: -; d_gene: -; j_gene: TRBJ2-2; v_gene: TRBV2; CDR3aa: CASSEESAGELFF; CDR3nt: TGTGCCAGCAGTGAAGAATCTGCCGGGGAGCTGTTTTTT
abundance: -; d_gene: TRBD1; j_gene: TRBJ1-6; v_gene: TRBV5-6; CDR3aa: CASSPGQDSSYNSPLHF; CDR3nt: TGTGCCAGCAGCCCGGGACAGGATAGCTCCTATAATTCACCCCTCCACTTT
abundance: once; d_gene: -; j_gene: TRBJ1-2; v_gene: TRBV28; CDR3aa: CASSLGRGFQGYGYTF; CDR3nt: TGTGCCAGCAGTTTAGGTAGGGGGTTCCAAGGCTATGGCTACACCTTC
abundance: -; d_gene: -; j_gene: TRBJ1-5; v_gene: TRBV28; CDR3aa: CASSLRGGGNQPQHF; CDR3nt: TGTGCCAGCAGTTTAAGAGGAGGGGGCAATCAGCCCCAGCATTTT
abundance: -; d_gene: TRBD2; j_gene: TRBJ2-3; v_gene: TRBV11-3; CDR3aa: CASSFGTSGAAGTDTQYF; CDR3nt: TGTGCCAGCAGCTTCGGGACTAGCGGGGCCGCGGGCACAGATACGCAGTATTTT
abundance: -; d_gene: TRBD1; j_gene: TRBJ1-2; v_gene: TRBV4-1; CDR3aa: CASSQESPVGTGHGYTF; CDR3nt: TGCGCCAGCAGCCAAGAAAGTCCGGTAGGGACAGGGCATGGCTACACCTTC
abundance: few; d_gene: TRBD1; j_gene: TRBJ1-2; v_gene: TRBV7-2; CDR3aa: CASRPFRDRGHYGYTF; CDR3nt: TGTGCCAGCAGACCCTTCCGGGACAGGGGGCACTATGGCTACACCTTC
abundance: -; d_gene: -; j_gene: TRBJ1-1; v_gene: TRBV7-9; CDR3aa: CASSFVGRSTEAFF; CDR3nt: TGTGCCAGCAGCTTTGTTGGAAGGAGCACTGAAGCTTTCTTT
abundance: -; d_gene: -; j_gene: TRBJ2-7; v_gene: TRBV30; CDR3aa: CAWRTMTGAYEQYF; CDR3nt: TGTGCCTGGAGAACCATGACAGGAGCCTACGAGCAGTACTTC
abundance: -; d_gene: TRBD1; j_gene: TRBJ1-2; v_gene: TRBV18; CDR3aa: CASSPGQGGTYGYTF; CDR3nt: TGTGCCAGCTCACCCGGACAGGGGGGTACCTATGGCTACACCTTC
abundance: -; d_gene: TRBD1; j_gene: TRBJ2-3; v_gene: TRBV19; CDR3aa: CASSIGDRGSTDTQYF; CDR3nt: TGTGCCAGTAGTATCGGGGACAGGGGTAGCACAGATACGCAGTATTTT
abundance: -; d_gene: -; j_gene: TRBJ2-7; v_gene: TRBV10-3; CDR3aa: CAISEFSTDVAF; CDR3nt: TGTGCCATCAGTGAGTTCTCGACAGACGTAGCCTTC
abundance: -; d_gene: -; j_gene: TRBJ2-7; v_gene: TRBV4-2; CDR3aa: CASSQVGARKEQYF; CDR3nt: TGTGCCAGCAGCCAAGTGGGGGCGCGGAAAGAGCAGTACTTC
abundance: -; d_gene: -; j_gene: TRBJ1-3; v_gene: TRBV6-2/TRBV6-3; CDR3aa: CASSSGRSSGNTIYF; CDR3nt: TGTGCCAGCAGTTCCGGGAGAAGCTCTGGAAACACCATATATTTT
abundance: -; d_gene: -; j_gene: TRBJ2-7; v_gene: TRBV11-3; CDR3aa: CASSKGQSSYEQYF; CDR3nt: TGTGCCAGCAGCAAAGGACAGAGCTCCTACGAGCAGTACTTC
abundance: once; d_gene: TRBD1; j_gene: TRBJ1-5; v_gene: TRBV7-8; CDR3aa: CASSSTGLAPQHF; CDR3nt: TGTGCCAGCAGCTCGACAGGGTTGGCGCCCCAGCATTTT
abundance: -; d_gene: -; j_gene: TRBJ2-7; v_gene: TRBV4-3; CDR3aa: CASSQQRTATYEQYF; CDR3nt: TGCGCCAGCAGCCAACAGAGGACAGCAACCTACGAGCAGTACTTC
abundance: -; d_gene: -; j_gene: TRBJ2-1; v_gene: TRBV29-1; CDR3aa: CSVPPRGNEQFF; CDR3nt: TGCAGCGTCCCCCCCCGGGGGAATGAGCAGTTCTTC
abundance: -; d_gene: TRBD1; j_gene: TRBJ2-7; v_gene: TRBV19; CDR3aa: CASSTRQGASYEQYF; CDR3nt: TGTGCCAGTAGTACCCGACAGGGGGCCTCCTACGAGCAGTACTTC
abundance: -; d_gene: -; j_gene: TRBJ2-1; v_gene: TRBV18; CDR3aa: CASSFGSHSYNEQFF; CDR3nt: TGTGCCAGCTCTTTCGGTAGTCACTCCTACAATGAGCAGTTCTTC
abundance: -; d_gene: TRBD1; j_gene: TRBJ1-1; v_gene: TRBV4-1; CDR3aa: CASSRDRGSTEAFF; CDR3nt: TGCGCCAGCAGCCGAGACAGGGGAAGCACTGAAGCTTTCTTT
abundance: -; d_gene: -; j_gene: TRBJ1-4; v_gene: TRBV3-1/TRBV3-2; CDR3aa: CASSQADREKLFF; CDR3nt: TGTGCCAGCAGCCAAGCCGACAGAGAAAAACTGTTTTTT